These 8 T cell receptor beta chains originate from one sample sequenced in a study of Graves' ophthalmopathy and Graves' hyperthyroidism listed by TCRdb under 2018. The sample was run on an Illumina HiSeq 2000. For repertoire sequencing, the TCR beta CDR3 regions were amplified from RNA transcripts. The first round of RT-PCR was done with HTBI primers and the Qiagen OneStep RT-PCR kit, and was followed by a second round of multiplex PCR, then size selection and purification. TCRdb took the public reads, trimmed them with fastp at Q25, ran MiXCR for clone calling and kept in-frame beta chains. Here each entry gathers all rows of one CDR3 protein and keeps the most common genes and DNA. The sample includes around 1.1 million distinct CDR3 sequences, with roughly two fifths observed a single time. The ten largest clones take up around 10% of the sample. The sample taken for sequencing was peripheral blood or thyroid tissue (not recorded which). These receptors were taken from an adult man with Graves' hyperthyroidism.

In this sample, this clonotype turned up many times. The rearrangement joins TRBV7-9 to TRBJ1-4; maybe TRBD1 (5 bases). V lost 4 bases to trimming and J lost 5 bases, with 14 bases between them. The CDR3 is 15 residues long. The germline CDR1 and CDR2 sequences are SEHNR and FQNEAQ (reference sequence). CDR3 sequence (DNA): TGTGCCAGCAGCTCCGGCGGGACGGAAAATGAAAAACTGTTTTTT. As protein: CASSSGGTENEKLFF. Filled out from reference TRBV7-9 and TRBJ1-4, the complete variable domain reads DTGVSQNPRHKITKRGQNVTFRCDPISEHNRLYWYRQTLGQGPEFLTYFQNEAQLEKSRLLSDRFSAERPKGSFSTLEIQRTEQGDSAMYLCASSSGGTENEKLFFGSGTQLSVL.

This clonotype has more than one count but fewer than ten. The V call is TRBV7-2, the J call TRBJ2-7; 10 nucleotides match TRBD2. The J segment lost 3 bases and the V segment lost 2 bases, leaving 4 bases of the junction unmatched. The germline V gene encodes CDR1 SGHTA and CDR2 FQGNSA. The CDR3 contains 15 residues. This CDR3 reads CASSLWTSGFYEQYF. CDR3 bases: TGTGCCAGCAGCTTATGGACTAGCGGATTCTACGAGCAGTACTTC.

The chain carries TRBV7-8 and TRBJ2-7; a weak D match, TRBD2 (7 bases). V shed 5 bases and J shed 6 bases, with 14 bases lying between them. The germline CDR1 and CDR2 sequences are SGHVS and FQNEAQ. There are 13 residues in the CDR3. The CDR3 DNA sequence: TGTGCCAGCAGCCCCGGCCGGGGGGCCGAGCAGTACTTC. It translates to CASSPGRGAEQYF. Full variable domain (missing parts from reference TRBV7-8 and TRBJ2-7): GAGVSQSPRYKVAKRGQDVALRCDPISGHVSLFWYQQALGQGPEFLTYFQNEAQLDKSGLPSDRFFAERPEGSVSTLKIQRTQQEDSAVYLCASSPGRGAEQYFGPGTRLTVT.

The chain carries TRBV6-1 and TRBJ2-7; 8 nucleotides agree with TRBD1. J lost 3 bases, V lost 5 bases, and 9 bases had no gene match. CDR1 and CDR2 (germline): MNHNS, SASEGT. The CDR3 contains 15 residues. The CDR3 spells CASSLQTGTGYEQYF. The DNA for the CDR3 is TGTGCCAGCAGTCTCCAAACCGGGACAGGCTACGAGCAGTACTTC.

This clonotype occurred many times. The genes are TRBV7-9 and TRBJ2-7, with 7 bases lining up with TRBD2. CDR3 size: 14 residues. Per the germline V gene, CDR1 is SEHNR and CDR2 is FQNEAQ (reference sequence). J gave up 0 bases and V 6 bases, and 5 bases lay outside the gene matches. The CDR3 DNA follows: TGTGCCAGCAGGCCACGGGAGGTCTCCTACGAGCAGTACTTC. Its translation is CASRPREVSYEQYF.

The V and J genes are TRBV4-3 and TRBJ2-7, with D possibly TRBD2 on 5 matching bases. Germline V gene sequence: CDR1 LGHNA, CDR2 YSLEER. Trimming stripped 0 bases from V and 5 bases from J, with 17 bases between. The CDR3 covers 16 residues. CDR3 DNA: TGCGCCAGCAGCCAAGAGGCATTGGAAGTGCGGGACGAGCAGTACTTC. It yields the protein CASSQEALEVRDEQYF.

This clonotype was counted at least ten times. The rearrangement joins TRBV12-3 or TRBV12-4 to TRBJ2-2, with D maybe TRBD1 (5 bases). V dropped 1 base and J dropped 7 bases, with 7 bases sitting between them. This CDR3 is built from 13 residues. The CDR3 region has the DNA TGTGCCAGCAGTTTAGATCAGGGCGGGGAGCTGTTTTTT. This translates into CASSLDQGGELFF.

This clonotype showed up many times. The chain recombines TRBV19 with TRBJ1-6; D is perhaps TRBD1 (5 bases). CDR1 and CDR2 from the germline V gene are LNHDA and SQIVND (reference sequence). Between the trimmed V and J ends, which lost 7 bases and 6 bases, there was a span of 13 bases. The CDR3 contains 14 residues. CDR3 residues: CASTTGRINSPLHF. CDR3 DNA: TGTGCCAGTACTACGGGACGGATTAATTCACCCCTCCACTTT. Using reference TRBV19 and TRBJ1-6 for the parts outside the CDR3, the full variable domain is DGGITQSPKYLFRKEGQNVTLSCEQNLNHDAMYWYRQDPGQGLRLIYYSQIVNDFQKGDIAEGYSVSREKKESFPLTVTSAQKNPTAFYLCASTTGRINSPLHFGNGTRLTVT.